This T cell receptor beta chain derives from a study of blood T cell repertoires in COVID-19. Sequenced by immunoSEQ multiplex PCR; TCRdb stores in-frame clones only, minus some. The table shows a few hundred thousand clones, with roughly 80% occurring only once. Germline V gene data show CDR1 as MGHDK and CDR2 as SYGVNS. The V gene end was trimmed by 8 bases and the J gene end by 1 base; junction bases not matched to a gene: 10. The CDR3 runs 16 residues. The chain uses TRBV25-1 and TRBJ2-3; 9 positions match TRBD2. The sequenced sample was peripheral blood. The TCR sequence derives from a woman of 80 years or more with acute or convalescent COVID-19. DNA of the CDR3: TGTGCCAGCTCCTCATCGGCGGGGGGGCGCACAGATACGCAGTATTTT. As protein: CASSSSAGGRTDTQYF.